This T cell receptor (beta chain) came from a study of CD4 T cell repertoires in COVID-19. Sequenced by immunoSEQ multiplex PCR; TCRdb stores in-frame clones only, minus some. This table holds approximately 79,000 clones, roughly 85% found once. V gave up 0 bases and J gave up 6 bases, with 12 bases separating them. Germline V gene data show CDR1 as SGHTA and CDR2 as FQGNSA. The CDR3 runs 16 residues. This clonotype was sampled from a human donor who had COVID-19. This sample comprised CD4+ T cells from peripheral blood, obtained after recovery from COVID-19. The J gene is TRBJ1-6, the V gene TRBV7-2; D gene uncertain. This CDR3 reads CASSLASPGSNSPLHF. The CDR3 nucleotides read TGTGCCAGCAGCTTAGCAAGTCCGGGATCTAATTCACCCCTCCACTTT.